This T cell receptor beta chain derives from a study of shared clonotypes between healthy human individuals. Only in-frame clones appear in the TCRdb table, and some are missing; sequencing was by immunoSEQ multiplex PCR. Among 490,000 or so clones listed, 79% were seen once. The CDR3 has 16 residues. Germline CDR1 reads SGHTA; CDR2 reads FQGNSA. The TCR comes from a woman between 35 and 50 years old in good health. Some clones in this sample may be carry-over from other donors' samples. The specimen was PBMCs. V is TRBV7-2 and J is TRBJ2-5; D might be TRBD1 (6 bases). The tail of the sequence fits TRBJ2-7 better, so the J call may be wrong. In DNA form, the CDR3 reads TGTGCCAGCAGCTCCCGCGCCGGACAGCTTACCTACGAGCAGTACTTC. It specifies CASSSRAGQLTYEQYF.